This is a list of T cell receptor beta chains from one sample in a study of circulating CD8 cells and anti-PD-1 response in melanoma. A single record per CDR3 protein comes from TCRdb applying MiXCR to the reads. The data contain roughly 1,200 distinct CDR3 sequences, more than 9% of them singletons. This material consisted of CD8+ T cells from PBMCs, taken at baseline or after one month of anti-PD-1 therapy (not recorded which). The receptors originated from a human donor with melanoma. Both conserved end residues are part of each CDR3. D genes are given only for firm matches. Not every row has a clone size; where given, it reads once, few, many or a size class.

size | J | V | D | DNA | CDR3
. | TRBJ2-1 | TRBV29-1 | . | TGCAGCGTTTTAACTCGTTCCTACAATGAGCAGTTCTTC | CSVLTRSYNEQFF
few | TRBJ1-2 | TRBV20-1 | . | TGCAGTGCTAGAGATCTGGGGGTTGATGGCTACACCTTC | CSARDLGVDGYTF
medium-sized | TRBJ1-6 | TRBV5-5 | TRBD1 | TGTGCCAGCAGCTTGGGACAGGGTAATTCACCCCTCCACTTT | CASSLGQGNSPLHF
large | TRBJ2-1 | TRBV19 | . | TGTGCCAGTAGCGGGTCGGGGGCCAATGAGCAGTTCTTC | CASSGSGANEQFF
medium-sized | TRBJ2-7 | TRBV7-2 | . | TGTGCCAGCAGCTTAACGGCTAGCGACTATTACGAGCAGTACTTC | CASSLTASDYYEQYF
few | TRBJ2-3 | TRBV9 | TRBD1 | TGTGCCAGCAGCGGCCTAGGAGACAGGGGGACAGATACGCAGTATTTT | CASSGLGDRGTDTQYF
medium-sized | TRBJ1-6 | TRBV5-6 | . | TGTGCCAGCAGCAAAGGCCCGAATTCACCCCTCCACTTT | CASSKGPNSPLHF
. | TRBJ1-1 | TRBV30 | . | TGTGCCTGGAGTCCGGGTACGAACACTGAAGCTTTCTTT | CAWSPGTNTEAFF
. | TRBJ1-6 | TRBV12-3/TRBV12-4 | . | TGTGCCAGCAGTTTACAGGAAGGTTCACCCCTCCACTTT | CASSLQEGSPLHF
. | TRBJ2-7 | TRBV5-4 | TRBD1 | TGTGCCAGCAGTCCGGACAGGGGGCACTACGAGCAGTACTTC | CASSPDRGHYEQYF
large | TRBJ2-2 | TRBV27 | . | TGTGCCAGCAGTTCACACTTGAACACCGGGGAGCTGTTTTTT | CASSSHLNTGELFF
medium-sized | TRBJ1-2 | TRBV20-1 | . | TGCAGTGCTACCTCTACGGCAGACTATGGCTACACCTTC | CSATSTADYGYTF
. | TRBJ2-7 | TRBV19 | TRBD1 | TGTGCCAGTAGTCCCGGGACAGGGTTCTCCTACGAGCAGTACTTC | CASSPGTGFSYEQYF
few | TRBJ1-2 | TRBV4-3 | . | TGCGCCAGCAGCCAGGATACCGGGACGAACTATGGCTACACCTTC | CASSQDTGTNYGYTF
medium-sized | TRBJ1-5 | TRBV6-5 | . | TGTGCCAGCAGTTATTTAGGGTTGGGGCAGCCCCAGCATTTT | CASSYLGLGQPQHF
few | TRBJ1-5 | TRBV27 | TRBD1 | TGTGCCAGCAGTTCGCAGGGGGCCTGGCAGCCCCAGCATTTT | CASSSQGAWQPQHF
large | TRBJ2-5 | TRBV7-3 | TRBD1 | TGTGCCAGCAGCTTAGGGACAGGGTGGCAAGAGACCCAGTACTTC | CASSLGTGWQETQYF
medium-sized | TRBJ2-5 | TRBV7-3 | . | TGTGCCAGCAGCTTATATGGTTTCGTCCTAATGGGAGAGACCCAGTACTTC | CASSLYGFVLMGETQYF
medium-sized | TRBJ1-2 | TRBV4-2 | . | TGTGCCAGCACTAGGGAGGCTCTCCGGGGGGAGGGCTACACCTTC | CASTREALRGEGYTF
medium-sized | TRBJ1-1 | TRBV5-5 | TRBD1 | TGTGCCAGCAGCCACGGAACCGGGACAGGGAAGTCGACGGAAGCTTTCTTT | CASSHGTGTGKSTEAFF
medium-sized | TRBJ1-6 | TRBV7-2 | . | TGTGCCAGCAGCACCCTGGACAGTTATAATTCACCCCTCCACTTT | CASSTLDSYNSPLHF
. | TRBJ2-7 | TRBV7-2 | TRBD1 | TGTGCCAGCAGCATGGGGACAGGGCGCGAGCAGCACTTC | CASSMGTGREQHF
few | TRBJ2-5 | TRBV9 | TRBD1 | TGTGCCAGCAGCCCCCGGGACAGGGAAGAGACCCAGTACTTC | CASSPRDREETQYF
medium-sized | TRBJ1-5 | TRBV3-1 | TRBD1 | TGTGCCAGCAGCCGACAGGGTAATCAGCCCCAGCATTTT | CASSRQGNQPQHF
medium-sized | TRBJ1-4 | TRBV19 | TRBD1 | TGTGCCAGTAGTACGTACAGGGGGGTCCCTGAAAAACTGTTTTTT | CASSTYRGVPEKLFF
medium-sized | TRBJ2-1 | TRBV20-1 | . | TGCAGTGCCCAATCCCCAGCGGTGTCCTACAATGAGCAGTTCTTC | CSAQSPAVSYNEQFF
. | TRBJ2-1 | TRBV5-5 | . | TGTGCCAGCAGCTCTGTGAGGGAGCAGTTCTTC | CASSSVREQFF
. | TRBJ2-1 | TRBV7-2 | TRBD2 | TGTGCCAGCAGCTTACTAGCGGGCGACTACAATGAGCAGTTCTTC | CASSLLAGDYNEQFF
. | TRBJ2-2 | TRBV2 | . | TGTGCCAGCACTAGTCGGACGAACACCGGGGAGCTGTTTTTT | CASTSRTNTGELFF
medium-sized | TRBJ2-7 | TRBV18 | TRBD1 | TGTGCCAGCTCACCCCGGGACAGAGCCTACGAGCAGTACTTC | CASSPRDRAYEQYF
large | TRBJ1-2 | TRBV9 | TRBD1 | TGTGCCAGCAGCCGCCCATCCGACAGGGACTATGGCTACACCTTC | CASSRPSDRDYGYTF
medium-sized | TRBJ1-2 | TRBV25-1 | . | TGTGCCAGCTCCTTGGGAGGCTATGGCTACACCTTC | CASSLGGYGYTF
medium-sized | TRBJ2-7 | TRBV13 | . | TGTGCCAGCAGCTTAGTGTCGCACGAGCAGTACTTC | CASSLVSHEQYF
large | TRBJ1-1 | TRBV2 | . | TGTGCCAGCAGTGAAAATCCCTTCCTACCCCAGGGGGCTTTCTTT | CASSENPFLPQGAFF
medium-sized | TRBJ2-3 | TRBV27 | . | TGTGCCAGCAGTTTATCGGGCAGCACAGATACGCAGTATTTT | CASSLSGSTDTQYF
medium-sized | TRBJ2-2 | TRBV12-3/TRBV12-4 | . | TGTGCCAGCACGCCCCTGGACCTATACACCGGGGAGCTGTTTTTT | CASTPLDLYTGELFF
. | TRBJ1-1 | TRBV12-3/TRBV12-4 | . | TGTGCCAGCAGTTTAGCCGGGACAAACACTGAAGCTTTCTTT | CASSLAGTNTEAFF
few | TRBJ1-1 | TRBV12-3/TRBV12-4 | . | TGTGCCAGCAGTCTAGTCGGGCCTAACACTGAAGCTTTCTTT | CASSLVGPNTEAFF
medium-sized | TRBJ2-2 | TRBV2 | TRBD1 | TGTGCCAGCAGTGAAAAGGGGGCGATCAACACCGGGGAGCTGTTTTTT | CASSEKGAINTGELFF
medium-sized | TRBJ2-7 | TRBV7-6 | . | TGTGCCAGCAGCTTAGACCCCTCCTACGAGCAGTACTTC | CASSLDPSYEQYF
few | TRBJ1-3 | TRBV12-3/TRBV12-4 | . | TGTGCCAGCAGCCCACTAAGGGGGGCAGCAGGAAACACCATATATTTT | CASSPLRGAAGNTIYF
medium-sized | TRBJ1-5 | TRBV28 | . | TGTGCCAGCAGTTTATTGGGGCTAGGTCAGCCCCAGCATTTT | CASSLLGLGQPQHF
large | TRBJ2-1 | TRBV2 | TRBD1 | TGTGCCAGCAGTGAAGCCAGGGGGCTAAATGAGCAGTTCTTC | CASSEARGLNEQFF
few | TRBJ1-5 | TRBV14 | . | TGTGCCAGCAGCCAGGCGGATAATCAGCCCCAGCATTTT | CASSQADNQPQHF
medium-sized | TRBJ2-2 | TRBV29-1 | . | TGCAGCGTTGCCGGGACGCCTTCGAACACCGGGGAGCTGTTTTTT | CSVAGTPSNTGELFF
medium-sized | TRBJ2-5 | TRBV20-1 | TRBD2 | TGCAGTGCTTTATCCCCCGGGCTAGCGGGGGTTCTGAAGACCCAGTACTTC | CSALSPGLAGVLKTQYF
large | TRBJ2-1 | TRBV3-1 | . | TGTGCCAGCAGCCAAGGGGTATACAATGAGCAGTTCTTC | CASSQGVYNEQFF
medium-sized | TRBJ2-1 | TRBV7-2 | TRBD2 | TGTGCCAGCAGCTTTGGGACTAGCGATTACAATGAGCAGTTCTTC | CASSFGTSDYNEQFF
large | TRBJ2-1 | TRBV20-1 | . | TGCAGTGCTAGGGGCCGGGACTGGGACTACAATGAGCAGTTCTTC | CSARGRDWDYNEQFF
. | TRBJ2-7 | TRBV6-5 | . | TGTGCTGGCAGTTATGGCAGGAAACCTTACGAGCAGTACTTC | CAGSYGRKPYEQYF
medium-sized | TRBJ1-3 | TRBV19 | . | TGTGCCAGTAGCTTGTGGATGTCTGGAAACACCATATATTTT | CASSLWMSGNTIYF
large | TRBJ1-4 | TRBV19 | . | TGTGCCAGTAGTATGTACTTTGGGGCAGATGAAAAACTGTTTTTT | CASSMYFGADEKLFF
medium-sized | TRBJ2-7 | TRBV7-6 | . | TGTGCCAGCAGCTTAGGAGGGTCAGGCCCCGAGCAGTACTTC | CASSLGGSGPEQYF
medium-sized | TRBJ2-1 | TRBV25-1 | . | TGTGCCAGCAGTGAATCGGCAGGGTCCTCCTACAATGAGCAGTTCTTC | CASSESAGSSYNEQFF